This passage covers 24 T cell receptor beta chains from one sample sequenced in a study of identical twins. TCRdb fed the 5' RACE reads into MiXCR, producing one record per CDR3 protein. This sample yields 210,000 or so distinct CDR3 sequences, of which more than 6.5% are seen a single time; just under 2% belongs to the top ten. A further study also used this sample, focusing on yellow fever vaccine responses in identical twins.

The source material was memory (CD45RO+) T cells sorted from blood. Source of these receptors: a woman between 18 and 30 years old in good health.

This clonotype was seen repeatedly, ten times or more. J is TRBJ1-1 and V is TRBV7-2, with TRBD1 identical over 7 bases. J lost 2 bases, V lost 7 bases, and 10 bases had no gene match. CDR1 SGHTA and CDR2 FQGNSA come from the germline V gene. The CDR3 extends over 15 amino acids. The CDR3 protein is CASKIQGNLNTEAFF. The CDR3 DNA is TGTGCCAGCAAAATACAGGGGAACCTCAACACTGAAGCTTTCTTT. Filled out from reference TRBV7-2 and TRBJ1-1, the complete variable domain reads GAGVSQSPSNKVTEKGKDVELRCDPISGHTALYWYRQSLGQGLEFLIYFQGNSAPDKSGLPSDRFSAERTGGSVSTLTIQRTQQEDSAVYLCASKIQGNLNTEAFFGQGTRLTVV.

This clonotype was recorded many times. The chain joins TRBV6-4 to TRBJ1-1; no clear D. Germline loops: CDR1 MRHNA, CDR2 SNTAGT. This CDR3 is built from 13 residues. V was trimmed by 0 bases and J by 6 bases, leaving 8 bases between them. The CDR3, as DNA: TGTGCCAGCAGTGACTCGGCTCAATCTGAAGCTTTCTTT. Protein product: CASSDSAQSEAFF.

The table lists this clonotype with many counts. The J gene is TRBJ2-2, the V gene TRBV5-1, with TRBD1 matching 8 bases. The trim removed 1 base at V and 4 bases at J, leaving 3 bases unmatched. CDR3 size: 15 residues. Per germline, CDR1 SGHRS and CDR2 YFSETQ. The CDR3 DNA reads TGCGCCAGCAGCTTGACAGGGGGTATCACCGGGGAGCTGTTTTTT. Encoded protein: CASSLTGGITGELFF.

This clonotype was seen only a few times. The chain employs TRBV27 and TRBJ2-5; no firm D call. CDR3 length: 13 residues. Per germline, CDR1 MNHEY and CDR2 SMNVEV (reference sequence). Trimming shortened V by 6 bases and J by 0 bases, and 8 bases separated the two germline ends. CDR3: CASSRMYQETQYF. CDR3 in DNA: TGTGCCAGCAGCAGAATGTACCAAGAGACCCAGTACTTC.

The sample holds many counts of this clonotype. The chain carries TRBV7-8 and TRBJ2-1, with TRBD2 identical over 10 bases. The J segment lost 4 bases and the V segment lost 5 bases, leaving 5 bases of the junction unmatched. The CDR3 runs 15 residues. The germline V gene encodes CDR1 SGHVS and CDR2 FQNEAQ. The CDR3 DNA is TGTGCCAGCAGCCAAGCGGGGGGGCTTTACAATGAGCAGTTCTTC. Amino acids: CASSQAGGLYNEQFF.

The chain has TRBV12-3 or TRBV12-4 and TRBJ2-4; either TRBD1 or TRBD2 may fit D (6 bases each). V was trimmed by 4 bases and J by 8 bases, leaving 21 bases between them. The CDR3 runs to 16 residues. The CDR3 spells CASSSGRGAGLDIQYF. Written as DNA, the CDR3 is TGTGCCAGCAGTTCGGGTAGGGGGGCGGGTTTGGACATTCAGTACTTC.

The V and J genes are TRBV24-1 and TRBJ2-6, with 10 positions matching TRBD1. J was trimmed by 2 bases and V by 9 bases; bases with no gene match: 9. The germline V gene has CDR1 KGHDR and CDR2 SFDVKD. The CDR3 totals 17 residues. The CDR3 sequence is CATLGGQGQAGANVLTF. The DNA of the CDR3 is TGTGCCACCCTGGGGGGACAGGGGCAAGCTGGGGCCAACGTCCTGACTTTC.

This clonotype has at least ten counts. The chain carries TRBV27 and TRBJ2-1; the D gene could be TRBD1 or TRBD2 (6 bases each). V shed 9 bases and J shed 0 bases, with 18 bases lying between them. The germline CDR1 and CDR2 sequences are MNHEY and SMNVEV (reference sequence). This CDR3 has 16 residues. The DNA for the CDR3 is TGTGCCAGTCGGGGGCGGGCCGGGATCTCCTACAATGAGCAGTTCTTC. It encodes CASRGRAGISYNEQFF.

Ten or more counts support this clonotype. The rearrangement links TRBV28 to TRBJ2-7, with D uncertain. Germline values: CDR1 MDHEN, CDR2 SYDVKM. Trimming left V 3 bases short and J 3 bases short, with 18 bases between. This CDR3 region has 16 residues. CDR3 sequence reads: CASSFDHAFRNYEQYF. The CDR3 DNA follows: TGTGCCAGCAGTTTCGACCATGCCTTTAGGAACTACGAGCAGTACTTC.

There are a few counts of this clonotype. CDR3 loop: CASSNSAGNQPQHF. Here the CDR3 DNA reads TGTGCCAGCAGCAACTCAGCAGGGAATCAGCCCCAGCATTTT. V is TRBV6-5 and J is TRBJ1-5; D might be TRBD1 (5 bases). The CDR3 extends over 14 amino acids. V dropped 6 bases and J dropped 4 bases, with 13 bases sitting between them. Germline values: CDR1 MNHEY, CDR2 SVGAGI.

This chain uses TRBV20-1 with TRBJ2-1; TRBD2 matches 14 bases. CDR1 DFQATT and CDR2 SNEGSKA come from the germline V gene (reference sequence). This CDR3 region has 16 residues. V lost 4 bases and J lost 7; bases outside the gene matches: 9. CDR3 amino acids: CSANRLAGGPRNEQFF. The CDR3 nucleotides are TGCAGTGCTAATCGACTAGCGGGAGGGCCTCGAAATGAGCAGTTCTTC.

The rearrangement joins TRBV20-1 to TRBJ2-3; D remains unclear. Trimming removed 8 bases from V and 1 base from J, with 10 bases in between. Germline V gives CDR1 DFQATT, CDR2 SNEGSKA (reference sequence). CDR3 length: 12 residues. The CDR3 spells CSWAVRTDTQYF. As DNA, the CDR3 is TGCAGTTGGGCGGTACGCACAGATACGCAGTATTTT.

This clonotype was found a few times. CDR3: CATSGEGDSYNEQFF. The CDR3 DNA sequence: TGTGCCACCAGTGGTGAGGGAGACTCCTACAATGAGCAGTTCTTC. The chain employs TRBV24-1 and TRBJ2-1, with D perhaps TRBD2 (5 bases). Germline values: CDR1 KGHDR, CDR2 SFDVKD. Between the trimmed V and J ends, which lost 5 bases and 0 bases, there was a span of 10 bases. CDR3 size: 15 residues.

At least ten counts were recorded for this clonotype. The V and J genes are TRBV20-1 and TRBJ2-3; 7 bases align to TRBD2. J gave up 2 bases and V 1 base, and 3 bases lay outside the gene matches. Germline values: CDR1 DFQATT, CDR2 SNEGSKA (reference sequence). The CDR3 is 14 residues long. The CDR3 sequence is CSARAGTNTDTQYF. DNA for the CDR3: TGCAGTGCTAGAGCGGGGACTAACACAGATACGCAGTATTTT.

The J gene is TRBJ2-2, the V gene TRBV28; TRBD1 matches 9 bases. J gave up 6 bases and V 8 bases, and 10 bases lay outside the gene matches. This CDR3 comprises 15 residues. Germline assignment: CDR1 MDHEN and CDR2 SYDVKM. The DNA of the CDR3 is TGTGCCAGCCAAGACAGGGGGGGAATGTCCGGGGAGCTGTTTTTT. Protein product: CASQDRGGMSGELFF.

This clonotype was detected ten times or more. This rearrangement joins TRBV6-2 or TRBV6-3 to TRBJ2-1; 9 nucleotides agree with TRBD1. Germline values: CDR1 MNHEY, CDR2 SVGEGT. V trimming: 5 bases; J trimming: 11 bases; junction bases outside the gene matches: 13. The CDR3 has 15 residues. Here the CDR3 reads CASSPTGQGIEKQFF. The CDR3, as DNA: TGTGCCAGCAGTCCTACGGGACAGGGTATTGAGAAGCAGTTCTTC.

This clonotype has just a few counts. The chain is built from TRBV6-1 and TRBJ1-4; D is unresolved. This CDR3 is built from 11 residues. Germline values: CDR1 MNHNS, CDR2 SASEGT. V lost 10 bases and J 5 bases, leaving 8 bases between the germline ends. CDR3 residues: CATQRNEKLFF. The DNA for the CDR3 is TGTGCCACCCAGCGAAATGAAAAACTGTTTTTT.

This clonotype was counted at least ten times. V is TRBV5-4 and J is TRBJ2-7; possible D gene TRBD1, 5 bases. Trimming took off 4 bases at V and 5 bases at J, with 16 bases between the two ends. CDR1 and CDR2 from the germline V gene are SGHNT and YYREEE (reference sequence). This CDR3 spans 14 amino acids. CDR3 sequence reads: CASSPRTPVNEQYF. CDR3 in DNA: TGTGCCAGCAGCCCCCGGACACCCGTGAACGAGCAGTACTTC.

This clonotype was picked up a small number of times. DNA of the CDR3: TGCAGGCCGGGACAGGGAAGCACAGATACGCAGTATTTT. Translated, it gives CRPGQGSTDTQYF. The chain employs TRBV20-1 and TRBJ2-3; 9 nucleotides match TRBD1. Germline-derived CDR1 and CDR2 are DFQATT and SNEGSKA (reference sequence). The CDR3 covers 13 residues.

This clonotype was counted many times. The CDR3, as DNA: TGTGCCAGCAGTTTAGGAACAGGCTATAATTCACCCCTCCACTTT. This translates into CASSLGTGYNSPLHF. The chain is built from TRBV27 and TRBJ1-6; D is perhaps TRBD1 (5 bases). Looked up from germline, CDR1 is MNHEY and CDR2 is SMNVEV (reference sequence). Trimming shortened V by 2 bases and J by 3 bases, and 8 bases separated the two germline ends. The CDR3 is 15 residues long.

V is TRBV5-1 and J is TRBJ2-5, with no clear D. The CDR3 has 13 amino acids. Germline assignment: CDR1 SGHRS and CDR2 YFSETQ. Trimming shortened V by 1 base and J by 0 bases, and 4 bases separated the two germline ends. CDR3 loop: CASSLSYQETQYF. The CDR3 DNA sequence: TGCGCCAGCAGCTTGAGCTACCAAGAGACCCAGTACTTC.

The CDR3 sequence is CASSLLGGPGGKQFF. The DNA of the CDR3 is TGTGCCAGCAGCTTATTGGGTGGACCAGGGGGGAAGCAGTTCTTC. V is TRBV7-2 and J is TRBJ2-1; possible D gene TRBD1, 7 bases. Germline CDR1 reads SGHTA; CDR2 reads FQGNSA. Trimming stripped 2 bases from V and 11 bases from J, with 19 bases between. The CDR3 has 15 amino acids.

J is TRBJ1-1 and V is TRBV7-3, with D possibly matching TRBD1 (5 bases). The V gene lost 5 bases and the J gene lost 2 bases, with 12 bases spanning the gap. The CDR3 spans 14 residues. From germline, CDR1 is SGHTA and CDR2 FQGTGA. In nucleotides, the CDR3 is TGTGCCAGCAGCCCCTCGACAGATAACACTGAAGCTTTCTTT. Translation gives CASSPSTDNTEAFF.

This clonotype was recorded a few times. The chain couples TRBV3-1 to TRBJ2-5, with 8 bases identical to TRBD1. J gave up 3 bases and V 3 bases, and 12 bases lay outside the gene matches. The CDR3 loop spans 17 amino acids. Germline loops: CDR1 LGHDT, CDR2 YNNKEL (reference sequence). CDR3 sequence (DNA): TGTGCCAGCAGCCAGATCTGGACCGGGACAGGTGAAGAGACCCAGTACTTC. This codes for CASSQIWTGTGEETQYF.